The 12 T cell receptor beta chains below were found in one sample sequenced in a study of cytomegalovirus exposure and HLA in healthy donors. Use of 60 Vbeta and 13 Jbeta primers characterized the PCR. TCRdb keeps only in-frame clones here, not all; method: immunoSEQ multiplex PCR. In the table there are more than 95,000 clones, under 90% of which are singletons. The sequenced material came from PBMCs. These receptors all come from a woman younger than 45 in good health and CMV-seronegative.

V gene TRBV10-3 combines with J gene TRBJ2-5; TRBD2 agrees at 7 bases. Germline V CDR1 and CDR2: ENHRY, SYGVKD. This CDR3 is built from 13 residues. Trimming removed 6 bases from V and 2 bases from J; junction bases left unmatched: 3. CDR3: CAIRGLVQETQYF. The CDR3 DNA reads as TGTGCCATCAGAGGACTAGTGCAAGAGACCCAGTACTTC.

In this sample, this clone turned up once. The chain has TRBV6-1 and TRBJ2-5; 11 nucleotides align to TRBD2. Trimming at V came to 11 bases and at J to 5 bases, leaving 7 bases not matched to a gene. The CDR3 runs 13 residues. Germline values: CDR1 MNHNS, CDR2 SASEGT. The CDR3 region is CAGISGRGETQYF. In DNA, the CDR3 is TGTGCCGGAATTAGCGGGAGGGGTGAGACCCAGTACTTC.

The genes are TRBV12-1 and TRBJ1-4. TRBV12-1 is described as a pseudogene. This CDR3 comprises 16 residues. The CDR3 protein is CASSFATKRLNEKLFF. The CDR3, as DNA: TGTGCCAGCAGCTTTGCAACTAAGCGGCTTAATGAAAAACTGTTTTTT.

J is TRBJ2-7 and V is TRBV6-5; 7 bases are shared with TRBD1. The CDR3 has 14 residues. Losses at the gene ends were 2 bases for V and 2 bases for J; bases not matched to a gene: 3. Germline V CDR1 and CDR2: MNHEY, SVGAGI. DNA for the CDR3: TGTGCCAGCAGTTACAGGCAGGGGGCCTACGAGCAGTACTTC. This gives the protein CASSYRQGAYEQYF.

This clone was counted once. The chain has TRBV5-1 and TRBJ2-3; 7 nucleotides agree with TRBD1. Germline CDR1 SGHRS, CDR2 YFSETQ. This CDR3 contains 15 residues. The V and J ends lost 4 bases and 0 bases, in that order; junction bases with no gene match: 5. CDR3: CASSSDRASTDTQYF. CDR3 sequence (DNA): TGCGCCAGCAGCAGTGACAGGGCTAGCACAGATACGCAGTATTTT. Full variable domain (remainder filled in from reference TRBV5-1 and TRBJ2-3): KAGVTQTPRYLIKTRGQQVTLSCSPISGHRSVSWYQQTPGQGLQFLFEYFSETQRNKGNFPGRFSGRQFSNSRSEMNVSTLELGDSALYLCASSSDRASTDTQYFGPGTRLTVL.

The chain links TRBV11-2 to TRBJ2-7; TRBD2 matches 9 bases. V shed 5 bases, J shed 1 base, and the junction held 12 bases outside the gene matches. The CDR3 runs to 17 residues. Germline assignment: CDR1 SGHAT and CDR2 FQNNGV. CDR3: CASSPPRAGGISYEQYF. The DNA for the CDR3 is TGTGCCAGCAGCCCCCCGCGAGCGGGAGGAATATCCTACGAGCAGTACTTC. The full variable domain, with the rest looked up from reference TRBV11-2 and TRBJ2-7, is EAGVAQSPRYKIIEKRQSVAFWCNPISGHATLYWYQQILGQGPKLLIQFQNNGVVDDSQLPKDRFSAERLKGVDSTLKIQPAKLEDSAVYLCASSPPRAGGISYEQYFGPGTRLTVT.

This chain uses TRBV28 with TRBJ2-1; 8 nucleotides align to TRBD1. This CDR3 has 15 amino acids. With V trimmed by 5 bases and J by 6 bases, 9 bases remained unmatched. The germline CDR1 and CDR2 sequences are MDHEN and SYDVKM. DNA of the CDR3: TGTGCCAGCAGTCCCCGAAGGACAGGGACCAATGAGCAGTTCTTC. Amino acids: CASSPRRTGTNEQFF.

The gene calls are TRBV11-3 and TRBJ2-3, with TRBD2 matching 14 bases. After removal of 1 base from V and 5 bases from J, the junction contained 2 bases not matched to a gene. Germline V CDR1 and CDR2: SGHNT, YENEEA. The CDR3 spans 16 residues. CDR3 coding DNA: TGTGCCAGCAGCTTAGGACTAGCGGGAGGGGGAGATACGCAGTATTTT. As protein: CASSLGLAGGGDTQYF.

The chain joins TRBV28 to TRBJ2-7; 7 bases are a match to TRBD2. Germline-derived CDR1 and CDR2 are MDHEN and SYDVKM. With V trimmed by 6 bases and J by 3 bases, 8 bases remained unmatched. This CDR3 is 14 amino acids long. CDR3 sequence reads: CASSPRGGDYEQYF. Here the CDR3 DNA reads TGTGCCAGCAGCCCCCGCGGGGGAGACTACGAGCAGTACTTC.

This clone was seen just once. The chain combines TRBV6-5 with TRBJ1-4, with a possible D match to TRBD1 (5 bases). The CDR3 loop spans 15 amino acids. V gave up 2 bases and J gave up 8 bases, with 15 bases separating them. Germline V gene sequence: CDR1 MNHEY, CDR2 SVGAGI. This CDR3 reads CASSYSGGGGEKLFF. Here the CDR3 DNA reads TGTGCCAGCAGTTACAGTGGGGGAGGCGGAGAAAAACTGTTTTTT.

Remarks on this clone: An end of the junction does not agree with germline; a read error may underlie this. The J gene is TRBJ2-7, the V gene TRBV7-9, with TRBD2 matching over 11 bases. Germline V lookup: CDR1 SEHNR, CDR2 FQNEAQ (reference sequence). This CDR3 is 17 amino acids long. As DNA, the CDR3 is TGTTCCAGCAGCTTAGCTAGAGGGAGACTAGCGGGGCGCGAGCAGTACTTC. It yields the protein CSSSLARGRLAGREQYF.

This sequence joins TRBV10-1 and TRBJ2-1; 7 bases are a match to TRBD1. Germline V lookup: CDR1 WNHNN, CDR2 SYGVQD (reference sequence). The CDR3 extends over 16 amino acids. Trimming cost V 8 bases and J 4 bases; bases outside gene matches: 14. The CDR3 region has the DNA TGCGCCAGCCAGGGCGCAACAGGGGCCCCTTACAATGAGCAGTTCTTC. Residues: CASQGATGAPYNEQFF.